This T cell receptor (beta chain) comes out of a study of cytomegalovirus exposure and HLA in healthy donors. Whole-study results and caveats: First-cohort TCR clusters were later found to tend to co-occur in the approximately 120 validation repertoires.

With regard to this clone: The target antigen is unknown.

Libraries were prepared by immunoSEQ multiplex PCR; TCRdb keeps only in-frame clonotypes and omits some of them. The sample yields over 120,000 clones, 85% to 90% seen once. The CDR3 contains 16 residues. Germline V gene data show CDR1 as MGHRA and CDR2 as YSYEKL. The trim removed 0 bases at V and 0 bases at J, leaving 4 bases unmatched. The chain has TRBV4-1 and TRBJ2-7, with TRBD1 matching 8 bases. What was sequenced was PBMCs. The TCR was taken from a woman aged 25 to 39 in good health and CMV-seropositive. Here the CDR3 reads CASSQDITGGSYEQYF. The CDR3 DNA reads as TGCGCCAGCAGCCAAGATATAACAGGGGGCTCCTACGAGCAGTACTTC.